This T cell receptor (beta chain) was captured in a study of a mutant IDH1 vaccine in newly diagnosed glioma. TCRdb's copy holds only in-frame clones and misses some; the assay was immunoSEQ multiplex PCR. The sample consists of tens of thousands of clones, roughly 80% of them appearing once. The time point denotes: week 35, safety follow-up. The vaccine gave 300 ug of a 20-mer mutant IDH1 peptide subcutaneously per dose. All eight of the vaccinations patients received fell in weeks 1, 3, 5, 7, 11, 15, 19 and 23. This CDR3 region has 11 residues. Germline CDR1 reads KGHSH; CDR2 reads LQKENI. V dropped 5 bases and J dropped 9 bases, with 11 bases sitting between them. As concerns this clone: The target antigen is unknown.

The source material was PBMCs, sampled from a glioma patient whose treatment included an IDH1 peptide vaccine. The sequence was obtained from a woman aged 45 to 65 with glioma. The chain couples TRBV18 to TRBJ2-7; D unclear. Here the CDR3 DNA reads TGTGCCAGCTCAGGTCCGCAGTGGCAGTACTTC. Its translation is CASSGPQWQYF.